This TCR beta chain was captured by sequencing in a study of blood T cell repertoires in COVID-19. CDR3 length: 13 residues. Germline V lookup: CDR1 SGHNT, CDR2 YENEEA. Trimming left V 0 bases short and J 9 bases short, with 12 bases between. Per the authors' pipeline: Reference gene primers were amplified, and this amplification served to estimate nucleated cell counts. The table came from immunoSEQ multiplex PCR; TCRdb's copy has only in-frame clones and leaves some out. D and trimming come from the DNA, and the V and J calls and clone size come from that table. The sample records tens of thousands of clones, over 80% being singletons.

The chain joins TRBV11-3 to TRBJ2-7; D not resolved. Sequencing was carried out using peripheral blood. The receptor comes from a human donor with active COVID-19. The donor label of this sample is uncertain. Here the CDR3 reads CASSLEGTSPQYF. For the CDR3, the DNA is TGTGCCAGCAGCTTAGAGGGCACGTCACCGCAGTACTTC.